The next 18 T cell receptor beta chains were all read from a single sample in a study of blood T cells in healthy people across ages. A second roughly 6 to 11 cycle PCR used barcoded and J-beta primers. TCRdb itself ran the 5' RACE reads through MiXCR, one entry per CDR3 protein. The table shows roughly 650,000 distinct CDR3 sequences, with about 30% occurring only once. Sequenced material: blood. The source of these receptors is a woman of 80 years or more in good health.

The gene calls are TRBV3-1 and TRBJ2-4, with D unclear. Germline CDR1 LGHDT, CDR2 YNNKEL (reference sequence). Trimming pared 0 bases from V and 0 bases from J, leaving 6 bases between. The CDR3 is 15 residues long. The CDR3 here is CASSQERLAKNIQYF. The CDR3 DNA is TGTGCCAGCAGCCAAGAAAGGCTAGCCAAAAACATTCAGTACTTC.

The table lists this clonotype with many counts. J is TRBJ1-2 and V is TRBV6-5, with unresolved D. The V gene lost 5 bases and the J gene lost 2 bases, with 12 bases spanning the gap. The CDR3 runs to 14 residues. Germline CDR1 reads MNHEY; CDR2 reads SVGAGI. CDR3: CASSRKGKNYGYTF. DNA of the CDR3: TGTGCCAGCAGTCGGAAAGGAAAGAACTATGGCTACACCTTC.

In its sample, this clonotype was seen a few times. V gene TRBV5-4 combines with J gene TRBJ1-6, with D possibly matching TRBD1 (5 bases). V was shortened by 3 bases and J by 9 bases, with 16 bases between the two germline ends. Germline V gene sequence: CDR1 SGHNT, CDR2 YYREEE (reference sequence). CDR3 length: 15 residues. CDR3 sequence reads: CASSYDSGVGSPLHF. The CDR3 DNA reads TGTGCCAGCAGCTACGACAGCGGCGTTGGTTCACCCCTCCACTTT.

The V gene is TRBV6-5, the J gene TRBJ2-2; D call uncertain. Per the germline V gene, CDR1 is MNHEY and CDR2 is SVGAGI. Trimming cost V 6 bases and J 1 base, with 9 bases left between them. The CDR3 covers 14 residues. CDR3 loop: CASRPPQNTGELFF. The CDR3 nucleotides are TGTGCCAGCAGGCCCCCCCAGAACACCGGGGAGCTGTTTTTT.

This clonotype was seen a few times. The chain couples TRBV28 to TRBJ1-2; D not certain. The CDR3 is 12 amino acids. Germline CDR1 and CDR2: MDHEN and SYDVKM. V shed 6 bases and J shed 7 bases, with 12 bases lying between them. CDR3 sequence reads: CASRRGPGGYTF. Written as DNA, the CDR3 is TGTGCCAGCAGACGAGGCCCTGGTGGCTACACCTTC.

As concerns this clonotype: This clone may be a read error of a much larger clone one base away. This rearrangement joins TRBV12-3 or TRBV12-4 to TRBJ2-1; 8 nucleotides agree with TRBD2. This CDR3 contains 14 residues. CDR3 sequence (DNA): TGTACCAGCAGTTCAAGCCGGGGGGGGAATGAGCAGTTCTTC. Translation gives CTSSSSRGGNEQFF.

As concerns this clonotype: With a much larger clone just one base away, this may be a read error. This sequence joins TRBV28 and TRBJ2-7; 8 nucleotides line up with TRBD2. The trim removed 6 bases at V and 9 bases at J, leaving 10 bases unmatched. The CDR3 extends over 13 amino acids. Germline assignment: CDR1 MDHEN and CDR2 SYDVKM. This CDR3 reads CASRGLAQGGQYF. The CDR3 region has the DNA TGTGCCAGCAGAGGACTAGCCCAAGGCGGGCAGTACTTC.

This clonotype was detected ten times or more. The V and J genes are TRBV6-1 and TRBJ2-6, with 15 positions matching TRBD2. Germline loops: CDR1 MNHNS, CDR2 SASEGT. J gave up 0 bases and V 7 bases, and 13 bases lay outside the gene matches. CDR3 length: 21 amino acids. This chain's CDR3 is CASTLGTSGGSTFSGANVLTF. The CDR3 region has the DNA TGTGCCAGCACTCTCGGGACTAGCGGGGGGTCAACTTTCTCTGGGGCCAACGTCCTGACTTTC.

Within the sample, this clonotype is medium-sized. The chain uses TRBV10-3 and TRBJ2-7, with unresolved D. The length of the CDR3 is 12 residues. Trimming left V 9 bases short and J 3 bases short, with 12 bases between. Germline V gene sequence: CDR1 ENHRY, CDR2 SYGVKD. The CDR3 region is CAIGGGSYEQYF. The DNA of the CDR3 is TGTGCCATTGGCGGTGGCAGCTACGAGCAGTACTTC.

The CDR3 region is CASSLEVLTGDHEQYF. DNA of the CDR3: TGTGCCAGCAGCTTAGAGGTTCTAACGGGAGACCACGAGCAGTACTTC. The chain has TRBV7-8 and TRBJ2-7; TRBD2 might be the D (6 bases). The V gene lost 1 base and the J gene lost 5 bases, with 18 bases spanning the gap. Per germline, CDR1 SGHVS and CDR2 FQNEAQ. This CDR3 contains 16 residues.

About this clonotype itself: Since a much larger clone is just one base distant, this may be a read error. The V and J genes are TRBV2 and TRBJ2-1; D not resolved. V lost 7 bases and J 9 bases, leaving 16 bases between the germline ends. The CDR3 has 13 residues. Germline V lookup: CDR1 SNHLY, CDR2 FYNNEI. CDR3 amino acids: CASTIIWGPEQFF. The CDR3 region has the DNA TGTGCCAGCACTATCATATGGGGTCCTGAGCAGTTCTTC.

In its sample, this clonotype was seen many times. The rearrangement uses TRBV29-1 and TRBJ2-7; D gene unclear. Germline CDR1 reads SQVTM; CDR2 reads ANQGSEA. The CDR3 extends over 11 amino acids. V was shortened by 4 bases and J by 3 bases, with 7 bases between the two germline ends. CDR3 sequence reads: CSVVTVYEQYF. The DNA of the CDR3 is TGCAGCGTTGTGACGGTCTACGAGCAGTACTTC.

This clonotype showed up many times. V gene TRBV5-1 combines with J gene TRBJ2-3; D gene unclear. The germline V gene encodes CDR1 SGHRS and CDR2 YFSETQ. This CDR3 comprises 14 residues. V gave up 4 bases and J gave up 0 bases, with 9 bases separating them. The CDR3 sequence is CASSVDDSTDTQYF. CDR3 in DNA: TGCGCCAGCAGCGTGGACGACAGCACAGATACGCAGTATTTT.

The chain is built from TRBV9 and TRBJ1-2, with 9 bases that match TRBD1. The CDR3 is made up of 11 amino acids. Trimming took 7 bases from V and 9 from J; bases not matched to a gene: 4. The germline V gene encodes CDR1 SGDLS and CDR2 YYNGEE. CDR3 amino acids: CASGGTGSYTF. The CDR3 DNA is TGTGCCAGCGGTGGGACAGGGAGCTACACCTTC.

The CDR3 bases are TGTGCCAGCAGCCACGATACAGGGATCGCCATATATTTT. Its translation is CASSHDTGIAIYF. This sequence joins TRBV3-1 and TRBJ1-3; D is possibly TRBD1 (6 bases). The CDR3 contains 13 residues. V lost 3 bases, J lost 11 bases, and 14 bases lay in between. Per germline, CDR1 LGHDT and CDR2 YNNKEL (reference sequence).

The chain combines TRBV6-5 with TRBJ1-1; D not resolved. Trimming took off 2 bases at V and 4 bases at J, with 8 bases between the two ends. There are 13 residues in the CDR3. Germline-derived CDR1 and CDR2 are MNHEY and SVGAGI. For the CDR3, the DNA is TGTGCCAGCAGTTACGGACCCCGCACTGAAGCTTTCTTT. Amino acid sequence: CASSYGPRTEAFF.

As for this clonotype: One end of the junction varies from germline; a read error may be responsible. The chain employs TRBV7-9 and TRBJ2-2; D may be TRBD2 (5 bases). Germline V gene sequence: CDR1 SEHNR, CDR2 FQNEAQ (reference sequence). The CDR3 has 15 residues. CDR3 loop: CAGSLGGRGTGELFF. The CDR3 DNA reads TGTGCCGGCAGCTTAGGCGGACGAGGGACCGGGGAGCTGTTTTTT.

In its sample, this clonotype was seen a few times. The chain joins TRBV6-1 to TRBJ1-5; 9 nucleotides agree with TRBD1. There are 15 residues in the CDR3. Germline V gene lookup returns CDR1 MNHNS and CDR2 SASEGT. Losses at the gene ends were 5 bases for V and 7 bases for J; bases not matched to a gene: 9. The CDR3: CASSLGGQGGQPQHF. CDR3 DNA: TGTGCCAGCAGTCTTGGGGGACAGGGCGGGCAGCCCCAGCATTTT.